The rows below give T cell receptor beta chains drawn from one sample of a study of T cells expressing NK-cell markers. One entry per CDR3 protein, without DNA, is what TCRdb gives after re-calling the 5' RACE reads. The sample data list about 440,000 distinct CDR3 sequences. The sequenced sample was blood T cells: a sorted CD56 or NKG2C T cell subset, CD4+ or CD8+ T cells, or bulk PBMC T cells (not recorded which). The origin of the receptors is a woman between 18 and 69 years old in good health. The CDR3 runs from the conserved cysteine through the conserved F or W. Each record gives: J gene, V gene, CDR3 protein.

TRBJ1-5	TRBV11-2	CASSLGAESNQPQHF
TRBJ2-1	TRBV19	CASRAARAPGNEQFF
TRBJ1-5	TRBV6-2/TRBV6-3	CASSYSTPNQPQHF
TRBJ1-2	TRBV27	CASSLRGGLNYGYTF
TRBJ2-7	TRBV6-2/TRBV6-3	CASSYQGLYEQYF
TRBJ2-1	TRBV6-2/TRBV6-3	CASRLNTNEQFF
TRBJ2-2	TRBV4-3	CASSQAPASGGYGGELFF
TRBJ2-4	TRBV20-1	CSAEAGTLAKNIQYF
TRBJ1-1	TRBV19	CASSMTGKTEAFF
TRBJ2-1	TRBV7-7	CASSSLASRANEQFF
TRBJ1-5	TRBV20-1	CSASRGRINQPQHF
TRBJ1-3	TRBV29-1	CSVDRGGNTIYF
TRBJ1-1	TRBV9	CASSVVQGGTEAFF